This TCR beta chain was identified in a study of T cells after yellow fever vaccination. One entry per CDR3 protein, called by TCRdb with MiXCR from the 5' RACE reads. The table lists 150,000 to 200,000 distinct CDR3 sequences, 9.5% to 12% of them singletons. CDR1 and CDR2 from the germline V gene are SEHNR and FQNEAQ (reference sequence). V was pared by 10 bases and J by 2 bases, with 14 bases between. The CDR3 has 13 amino acids. Sequencing was performed on CD8+ T cells sorted from PBMCs, taken 15 days after the yellow fever booster vaccination. This receptor was identified in a man between 18 and 29 years old who received the YFV17D yellow fever vaccine. This rearrangement joins TRBV7-9 to TRBJ2-5; D remains ambiguous. CDR3 nucleotide sequence: TGTGCCACCTCGCGTGGGGTACAAGAGACCCAGTACTTC. Translating gives CATSRGVQETQYF.